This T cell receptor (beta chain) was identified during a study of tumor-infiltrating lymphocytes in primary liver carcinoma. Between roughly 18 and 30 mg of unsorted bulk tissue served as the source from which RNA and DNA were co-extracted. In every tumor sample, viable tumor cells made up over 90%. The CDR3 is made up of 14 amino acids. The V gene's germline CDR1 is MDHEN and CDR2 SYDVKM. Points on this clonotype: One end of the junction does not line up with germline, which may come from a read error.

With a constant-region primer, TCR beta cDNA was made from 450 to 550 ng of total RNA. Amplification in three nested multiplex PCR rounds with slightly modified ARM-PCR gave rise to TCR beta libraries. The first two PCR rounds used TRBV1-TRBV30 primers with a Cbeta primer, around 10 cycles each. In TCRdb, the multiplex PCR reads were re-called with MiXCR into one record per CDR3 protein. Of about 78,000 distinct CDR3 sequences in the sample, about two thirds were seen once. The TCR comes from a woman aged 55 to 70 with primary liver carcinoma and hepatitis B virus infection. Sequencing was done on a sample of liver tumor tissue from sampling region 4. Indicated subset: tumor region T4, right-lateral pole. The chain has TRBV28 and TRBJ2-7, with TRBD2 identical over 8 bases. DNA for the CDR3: TGTGCCAGAAGCCAAAGCGGGAGTCCCTACGAGCGGTACTTC. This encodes CARSQSGSPYERYF.